The TCR beta chain under discussion was sequenced for a study of T cell responses to AZD1222 COVID-19 vaccine. Overall study findings and caveats: CD4 TCRs covered the whole spike, strongest at regions 160-218 and 743-854. Clonal diversity was possibly underestimated; the donors were predominantly white British and more often female. An increase in Spike-specific TCR breadth and depth was observed after two AZD1222 doses.

Sequencing used immunoSEQ multiplex PCR; TCRdb keeps in-frame clones, though not all of them. This sample has approximately 140,000 clones, with 80% to 95% found just once. Deletions cut 1 base from V and 4 bases from J, with 13 bases between. Per the germline V gene, CDR1 is MGHRA and CDR2 is YSYEKL. The CDR3 has 15 amino acids. A word on this clone: The antigen is undetermined.

The sequence derives from an adult who received the AZD1222 COVID-19 vaccine. The J gene is TRBJ1-2, the V gene TRBV4-1; D is uncertain. This sample comprised peripheral blood, obtained 28 days after the second AZD1222 dose. The CDR3 DNA is TGCGCCAGCAGCCAAGGTCAGACTACCTTCTATGGCTACACCTTC. It translates to CASSQGQTTFYGYTF.